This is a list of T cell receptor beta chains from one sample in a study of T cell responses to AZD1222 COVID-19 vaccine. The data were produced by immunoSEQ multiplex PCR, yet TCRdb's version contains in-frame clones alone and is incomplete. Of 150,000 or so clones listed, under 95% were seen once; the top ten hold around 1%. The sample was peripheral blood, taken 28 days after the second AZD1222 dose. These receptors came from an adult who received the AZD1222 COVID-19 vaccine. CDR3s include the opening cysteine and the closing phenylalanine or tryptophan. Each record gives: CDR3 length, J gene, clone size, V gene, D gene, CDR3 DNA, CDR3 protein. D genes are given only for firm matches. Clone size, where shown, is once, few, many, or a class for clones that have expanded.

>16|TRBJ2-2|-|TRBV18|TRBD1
TGTGCCAGCTCAGACAGGGGGTCTACGAACACCGGGGAGCTGTTTTTT
CASSDRGSTNTGELFF
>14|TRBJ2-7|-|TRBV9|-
TGTGCCAGCAGCGCCCTTGGGGAGAACTACGAGCAGTACTTC
CASSALGENYEQYF
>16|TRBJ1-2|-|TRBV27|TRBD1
TGTGCCAGCAGACCAACGTACAGGGGGCCCATCTATGGCTACACCTTC
CASRPTYRGPIYGYTF
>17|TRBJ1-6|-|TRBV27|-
TGTGCCAGCAGTTTAGGACCGGGTCACCCATCGGATTCACCCCTCCACTTT
CASSLGPGHPSDSPLHF
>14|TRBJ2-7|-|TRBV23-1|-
TGCGCCAGCAGTCACCCCCCGGGCCACTCCGAGCAGTACTTC
CASSHPPGHSEQYF
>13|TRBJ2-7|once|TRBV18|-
TGTGCCAGCTCACCACGGCAGGACTACGAGCAGTACTTC
CASSPRQDYEQYF
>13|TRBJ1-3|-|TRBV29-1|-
TGCAGCGGACAGCAGAGCTCTGGAAACACCATATATTTT
CSGQQSSGNTIYF
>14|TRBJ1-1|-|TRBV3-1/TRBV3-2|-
TGTGCCAGCAGCCAAGTACAGGCTAGCACTGAAGCTTTCTTT
CASSQVQASTEAFF
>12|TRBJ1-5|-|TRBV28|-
TGTGCCAGCATGGCCGGCGATCAGCCCCAGCATTTT
CASMAGDQPQHF
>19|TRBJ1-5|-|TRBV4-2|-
TGTGCCAGCAGCCAAGACGTGTCGATAGGGGTTCTGGGCAATCAGCCCCAGCATTTT
CASSQDVSIGVLGNQPQHF
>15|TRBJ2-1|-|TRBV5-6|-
TGTGCCAGCAGTCTCGAAATTAGCTCCTACAATGAGCAGTTCTTC
CASSLEISSYNEQFF
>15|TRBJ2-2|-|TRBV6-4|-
TGTGCCAGCAGTGAGTCAACAGGGACCGCCGGGGAGCTGTTTTTT
CASSESTGTAGELFF
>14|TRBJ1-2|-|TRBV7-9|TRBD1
TGTGCCAGCAGCTTAGGGACAGGGGACTATGGCTACACCTTC
CASSLGTGDYGYTF
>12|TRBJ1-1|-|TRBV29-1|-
TGCAGCGTTGAGGCCGGAGACGGTGAAGCTTTCTTT
CSVEAGDGEAFF
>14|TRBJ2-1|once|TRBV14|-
TGTGCCAGCAGCCCGACGTTTCGCATGGGTGAGCAGTTCTTC
CASSPTFRMGEQFF
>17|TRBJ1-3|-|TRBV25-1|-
TGTGCCAGCAGTGAAACCAGGGCTCACCCTACGGGAAACACCATATATTTT
CASSETRAHPTGNTIYF
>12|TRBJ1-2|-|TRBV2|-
TGTGCCAGCGATATAGCGAACTATGGCTACACCTTC
CASDIANYGYTF
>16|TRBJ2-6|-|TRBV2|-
TGTGCCAGCAGTGAAGGTGGAGGGGCTGGGGCCAACGTCCTGACTTTC
CASSEGGGAGANVLTF
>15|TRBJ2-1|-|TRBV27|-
TGTGCCAGCAGCCCACTTGGGGGGGCGCGAAATGAGCAGTTCTTC
CASSPLGGARNEQFF
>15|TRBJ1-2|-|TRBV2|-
TGTGCCAGCAGGGGATTTGGCAGGGGAGCTCGTGGCTACACCTTC
CASRGFGRGARGYTF
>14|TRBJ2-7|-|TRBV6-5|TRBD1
TGTGCCAGCAGCCCCGGGACAGGGCTCTCCGAGCAGTACTTC
CASSPGTGLSEQYF
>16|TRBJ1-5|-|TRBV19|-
TGTGCCAGTAGTATAATGACAGCTTTCCTAAATCAGCCCCAGCATTTT
CASSIMTAFLNQPQHF
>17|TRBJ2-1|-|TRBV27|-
TGTGCCAGCAGCTCAAAGGGTTTTTCACGCTCCTACAATGAGCAGTTCTTC
CASSSKGFSRSYNEQFF
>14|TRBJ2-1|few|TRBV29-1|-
TGCAGCGTTCACCGGGACCCGACCTCCAATGAGCAGTTCTTC
CSVHRDPTSNEQFF
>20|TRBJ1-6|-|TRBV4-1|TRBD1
TGCGCCAGCAGCCAAGATACAGGGGGGGGGCGGCGCTCCTATAATTCACCCCTCCACTTT
CASSQDTGGGRRSYNSPLHF
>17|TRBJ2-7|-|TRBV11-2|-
TGTGCCAGCAGCTTACGCTCGGGGGCGGACCGGACCTACGAGCAGTACTTC
CASSLRSGADRTYEQYF
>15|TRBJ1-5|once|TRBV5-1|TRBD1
TGCGCCAGCAGCTTGGGGTCAGGGGGCAACCAGCCCCAGCATTTT
CASSLGSGGNQPQHF
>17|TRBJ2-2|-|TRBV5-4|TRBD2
TGTGCCAGCAGCCCTACTAGCGGGAGTGGGGCCACCGGGGAGCTGTTTTTT
CASSPTSGSGATGELFF
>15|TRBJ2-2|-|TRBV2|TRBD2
TGTGCCAGCAGCAAAGGGAGCGGGAGGGCCGGGGAGCTGTTTTTT
CASSKGSGRAGELFF
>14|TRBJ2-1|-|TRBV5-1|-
TGCGCCAGCTCGAAGACTATCAAGAACAATGAGCAGTTCTTC
CASSKTIKNNEQFF
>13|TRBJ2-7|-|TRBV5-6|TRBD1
TGTGCCAGCAGCTTCGGGACAGCTCTTGAGCAGTACTTC
CASSFGTALEQYF
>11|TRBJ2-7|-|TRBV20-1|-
TGCAGTGCCGGGGACCTGTACGAGCAGTACTTC
CSAGDLYEQYF
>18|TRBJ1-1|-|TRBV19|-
TGTGCCAGTAGTACATCCTGGGGGGTCGATTCTTTGAACACTGAAGCTTTCTTT
CASSTSWGVDSLNTEAFF
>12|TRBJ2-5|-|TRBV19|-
TGTGCCAGTAGCCAAGGCGGGGAGACCCAGTACTTC
CASSQGGETQYF
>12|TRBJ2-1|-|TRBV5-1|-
TGCGCCAGCAGCTATGGCGTGAATGAGCAGTTCTTC
CASSYGVNEQFF
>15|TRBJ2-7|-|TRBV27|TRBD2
TGTGCCAGCAGTTCCCGACTAGCCCGCTCCTACGAGCAGTACTTC
CASSSRLARSYEQYF
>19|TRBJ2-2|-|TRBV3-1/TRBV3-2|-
TGTGCCAGCAGCCAAGGACGAGCGCGTGGACGGGGGAACACCGGGGAGCTGTTTTTT
CASSQGRARGRGNTGELFF
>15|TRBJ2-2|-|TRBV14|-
TGTGCCAGCAGCCAAGATACCGGGAACACCGGGGAGCTGTTTTTT
CASSQDTGNTGELFF
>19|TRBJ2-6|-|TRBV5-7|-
TGTGCCAGCAGCTTGACTGCCCAACAGGGAGCATCTGGGGCCAACGTCCTGACTTTC
CASSLTAQQGASGANVLTF
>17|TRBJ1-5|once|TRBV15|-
TGTGCCACCAGCAGAACGTATCGGGACCCCAGCAATCAGCCCCAGCATTTT
CATSRTYRDPSNQPQHF
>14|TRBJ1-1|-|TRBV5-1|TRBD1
TGCGCCAGCAGGCCGACAGGGGGTGGCACTGAAGCTTTCTTT
CASRPTGGGTEAFF